The clone carrying this T cell receptor (beta chain) was observed many times. The antigen is undetermined. RNA transcripts yielded amplified TCR beta CDR3 regions. Using the HTBI primer set, a first-round RT-PCR was run on the TCR CDR3. TCRdb itself ran the multiplex PCR reads through MiXCR, one entry per CDR3 protein. The sample has roughly 420,000 distinct CDR3 sequences, around 16% seen once. Germline CDR1 and CDR2: MGHRA and YSYEKL. V dropped 1 base and J dropped 1; count of bases not matched to a gene: 12. This CDR3 region has 18 residues. This sample was taken from a study of T cells in Graves' hyperthyroidism and ophthalmopathy. Study-wide results and caveats: Most clonotypes that expanded in the thyroid above 0.001 also showed up in blood.

For Graves' hyperthyroidism to be stable, ophthalmopathy could not progress within 18 months. Uncontrolled infection, other autoimmune disease, pregnancy or lactation led to exclusion. Sequencing was done on a sample of blood. The rearrangement uses TRBV4-1 and TRBJ2-5; 7 positions agree with TRBD2. This clonotype was sampled from a woman aged 18 to 35 with Graves' hyperthyroidism. The CDR3 coding sequence is TGCGCCAGCAGCCAAGCGAAAGCGGGACCAACTCCCCAAGAGACCCAGTACTTC. Its protein is CASSQAKAGPTPQETQYF.